This T cell receptor (beta chain) is drawn from a study of CD8+ T cells in alopecia areata. Study-level information: Skin was taken from roughly 6-12-month-old C3H/HeJ graft donors that had spontaneous alopecia and grafted onto roughly 6-11-week-old female C3H/HeJ mice.

Investigators isolated RNA and reverse transcribed it into cDNA to act as the sequencing template. Using immunoSEQ multiplex PCR, the repertoire was profiled, and TCRdb retains in-frame clones only, with some absent. The record shows about 270,000 clones for this sample, with no singletons present. A sort of pooled cutaneous lymph node cells used CD4, CD8alpha, NKG2D, NKG2ACE and other stains. Turning to this clone: The genes and germline here are from mouse. The read gets to within 4 residues of the CDR3 end, and the germline J gene fills in the rest.

The V gene's germline CDR1 is NSHNY and CDR2 SYGAGN. This CDR3 has 13 amino acids. V is TRBV13-1 and J is TRBJ2-3; D is ambiguous. This sequence originates from a C3H/HeJ mouse with alopecia areata. For this strain, the MHC haplotype corresponds to H2-k. The sequencing sample was made of CD4+ T cells sorted from a lymph node. The CDR3 reads CASSDAPLETLYF. CDR3 bases read: TGTGCCAGCAGTGATGCACCACTAGAA.